This TCR beta chain was retrieved from a study of glioma-infiltrating T cells. Points from the study as a whole: Only very few CDR3 sequences appeared in both tissue and blood. Above-expected tissue-blood divergence occurred in all gliomas, most in low-grade ones.

A note on this clonotype: Its specificity is unknown.

Trimming pared 1 base from V and 5 bases from J, leaving 17 bases between. CDR3 length: 16 residues. In germline, CDR1 is SGHDN, CDR2 FVKESK. TCR alpha and beta CDR3 regions were amplified from RNA using iRepertoire nested multiplex PCR. For one-step reverse transcription and amplification, roughly 95-400 ng of tissue mRNA or PBMC total RNA was used. One entry per CDR3 protein results from TCRdb running MiXCR on the multiplex PCR reads. The sample has approximately 120,000 distinct CDR3 sequences; roughly 25% are singletons. The source material was glioma tissue, nonneoplastic brain tissue, or PBMCs (not recorded which). This receptor was identified in a human donor with low-grade glioma or glioblastoma, undergoing nonglioma brain surgery, or in good health (not recorded which). The chain has TRBV14 and TRBJ2-5; D possibly uses TRBD1 or TRBD2 (5 bases each). CDR3 sequence reads: CASSQVDYLGEETQYF. DNA for the CDR3: TGTGCCAGCAGCCAAGTTGACTACCTAGGGGAGGAGACCCAGTACTTC.